This T cell receptor (beta chain) was documented in a study of blood T cell repertoires in COVID-19. The CDR3 is made up of 12 amino acids. The germline V gene encodes CDR1 WSHSY and CDR2 SAAADI. The V end was cut by 3 bases, the J end by 11 bases, with 13 bases between. In the original processing: The authors estimated nucleated cell counts from reference gene primer amplification. The protocol was immunoSEQ multiplex PCR, while the TCRdb copy is restricted to in-frame clones and leaves out a portion. The V and J calls and clone size are taken from that table; D and trimming were inferred from the DNA. This sample yields about 170,000 clones, of which just over 90% are seen a single time; around 5.1% belongs to the top ten. A few counts support this clone.

The sequenced sample consisted of peripheral blood. The source is a man aged 18 to 29 with COVID-19, enrolled during active disease. The rearrangement links TRBV10-2 to TRBJ1-1; D gene uncertain. CDR3: CASSDFQTWAFF. CDR3 coding DNA: TGCGCCAGCAGTGACTTCCAGACTTGGGCTTTCTTT.